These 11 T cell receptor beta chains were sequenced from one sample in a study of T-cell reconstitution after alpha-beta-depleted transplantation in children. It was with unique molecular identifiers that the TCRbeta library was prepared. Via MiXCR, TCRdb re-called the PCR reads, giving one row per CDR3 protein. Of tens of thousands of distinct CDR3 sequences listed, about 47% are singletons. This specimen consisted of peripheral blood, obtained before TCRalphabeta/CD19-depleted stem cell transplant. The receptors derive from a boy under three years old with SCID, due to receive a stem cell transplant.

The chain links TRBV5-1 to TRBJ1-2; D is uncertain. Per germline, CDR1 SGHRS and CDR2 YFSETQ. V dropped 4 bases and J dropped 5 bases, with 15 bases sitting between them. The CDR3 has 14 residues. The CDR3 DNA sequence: TGCGCCAGCAGCCCCCTGGGAGGTAGTTATGGCTACACCTTC. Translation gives CASSPLGGSYGYTF.

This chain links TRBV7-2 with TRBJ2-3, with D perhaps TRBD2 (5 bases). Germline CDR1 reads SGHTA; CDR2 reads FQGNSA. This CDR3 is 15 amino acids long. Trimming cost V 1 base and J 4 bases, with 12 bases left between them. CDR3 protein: CASSLDSGFSDTQYF. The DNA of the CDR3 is TGTGCCAGCAGCTTAGATTCGGGATTTTCAGATACGCAGTATTTT.

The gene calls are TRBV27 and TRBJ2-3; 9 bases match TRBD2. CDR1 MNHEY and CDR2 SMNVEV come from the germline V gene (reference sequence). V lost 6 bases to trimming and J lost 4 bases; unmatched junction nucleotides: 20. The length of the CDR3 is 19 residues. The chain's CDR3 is CASRGLVTAGGPFPDTQYF. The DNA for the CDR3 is TGTGCCAGCAGGGGGCTTGTGACGGCGGGGGGGCCCTTCCCAGATACGCAGTATTTT.

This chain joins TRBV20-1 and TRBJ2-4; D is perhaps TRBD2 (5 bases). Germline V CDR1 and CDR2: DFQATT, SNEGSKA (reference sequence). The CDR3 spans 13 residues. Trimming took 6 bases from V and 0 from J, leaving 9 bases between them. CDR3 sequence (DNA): TGCAGTGCCCCCGGGGTAGCCAAAAACATTCAGTACTTC. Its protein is CSAPGVAKNIQYF.

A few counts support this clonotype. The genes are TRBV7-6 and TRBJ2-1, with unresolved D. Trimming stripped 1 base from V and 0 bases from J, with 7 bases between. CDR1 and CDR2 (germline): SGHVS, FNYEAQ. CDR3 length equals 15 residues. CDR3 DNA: TGTGCCAGCAGCTTAGTAGAGGCCTCCTACAATGAGCAGTTCTTC. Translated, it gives CASSLVEASYNEQFF.

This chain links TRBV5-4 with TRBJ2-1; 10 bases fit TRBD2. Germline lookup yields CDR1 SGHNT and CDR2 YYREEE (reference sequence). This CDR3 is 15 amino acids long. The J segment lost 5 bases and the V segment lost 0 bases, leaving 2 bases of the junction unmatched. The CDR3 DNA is TGTGCCAGCAGCTTGGTACTAGCGGGGAACAATGAGCAGTTCTTC. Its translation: CASSLVLAGNNEQFF.

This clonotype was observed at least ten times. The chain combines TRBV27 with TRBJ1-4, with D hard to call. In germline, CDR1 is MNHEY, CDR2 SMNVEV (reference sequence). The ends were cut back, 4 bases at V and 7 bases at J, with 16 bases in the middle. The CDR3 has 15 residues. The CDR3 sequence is CASSSPGGLGEKLFF. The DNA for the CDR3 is TGTGCCAGCAGTTCCCCGGGAGGGCTGGGTGAAAAACTGTTTTTT.

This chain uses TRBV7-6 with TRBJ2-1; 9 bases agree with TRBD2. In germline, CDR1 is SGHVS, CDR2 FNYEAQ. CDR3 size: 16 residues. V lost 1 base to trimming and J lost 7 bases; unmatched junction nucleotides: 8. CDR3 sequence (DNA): TGTGCCAGCAGCTTAGTCTGGCGGGGGGGCTCGAATGAGCAGTTCTTC. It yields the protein CASSLVWRGGSNEQFF.

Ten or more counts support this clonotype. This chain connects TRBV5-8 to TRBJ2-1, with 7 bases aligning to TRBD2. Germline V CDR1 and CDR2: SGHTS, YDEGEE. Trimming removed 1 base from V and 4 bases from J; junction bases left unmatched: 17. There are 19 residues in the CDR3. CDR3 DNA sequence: TGTGCCAGCAGCTTGTCCCCACTCACCGGGGGGTCTCTTTACAATGAGCAGTTCTTC. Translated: CASSLSPLTGGSLYNEQFF.

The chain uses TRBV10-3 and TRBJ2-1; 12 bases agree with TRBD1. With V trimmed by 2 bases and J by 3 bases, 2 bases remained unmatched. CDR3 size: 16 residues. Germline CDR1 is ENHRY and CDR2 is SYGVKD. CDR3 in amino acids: CAISERDRGLYNEQFF. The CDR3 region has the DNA TGTGCCATCAGTGAGAGGGACAGGGGGCTCTACAATGAGCAGTTCTTC.

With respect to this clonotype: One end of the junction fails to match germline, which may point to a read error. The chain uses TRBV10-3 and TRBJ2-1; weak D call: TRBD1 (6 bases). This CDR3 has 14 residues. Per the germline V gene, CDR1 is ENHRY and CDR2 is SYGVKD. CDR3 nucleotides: TGTGCCGGAAACACAGGGATTGGAAGGAATGAGCGGTTCTTC. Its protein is CAGNTGIGRNERFF.